This T cell receptor (beta chain) was captured in a study of T cell changes during pregnancy in multiple sclerosis. This CDR3 is built from 15 residues. CDR1 is MGHRA and CDR2 is YSYEKL in the germline V gene. Trimming took off 0 bases at V and 6 bases at J, with 12 bases between the two ends. Using immunoSEQ multiplex PCR, the repertoire was profiled, and TCRdb retains in-frame clones only, with some absent. The sample lists around 69,000 clones, approximately 92% seen once, with under 2.5% in the top ten. The sequenced sample was peripheral blood, obtained in the first trimester of pregnancy. The V call is TRBV4-1, the J call TRBJ1-5; D ambiguous. This TCR was sampled from a female donor with multiple sclerosis, enrolled in a pregnancy study. The CDR3 nucleotides read TGCGCCAGCAGCCAAGACGCAGGCATTGGTCAGCCCCAGCATTTT. Amino acids: CASSQDAGIGQPQHF.